Reported below is one TCR beta chain. These data originate in a study of CD8 T cells in Susac syndrome. With random hexamers, reverse transcription was performed on about 0.5 to 1 ug of RNA. Coverage of TCR beta CDR3 amplification by immunoSEQ multiplex PCR extended to 54 Vbeta and 13 Jbeta. MiXCR, applied by TCRdb to the immunoSEQ multiplex PCR reads, yields one record per CDR3 protein. The table has 250,000 to 300,000 distinct CDR3 sequences, 80% to 90% seen once. The sequenced sample consisted of CD8+ T cells from PBMCs. This TCR derives from a human donor with multiple sclerosis.

CDR3 in amino acids: CASSLVLGLTPGASGFNEQFF. In DNA, the CDR3 is TGTGCCAGCAGCTTAGTTCTCGGTCTAACCCCGGGGGCTAGCGGGTTCAATGAGCAGTTCTTC. The chain recombines TRBV11-2 with TRBJ2-1, with 8 positions matching TRBD2. Germline V lookup: CDR1 SGHAT, CDR2 FQNNGV. This CDR3 is 21 amino acids long. Trimming removed 1 base from V and 6 bases from J; junction bases left unmatched: 23.